This TCR beta chain was recovered during a study of neurological immune-mediated disorders. One entry per CDR3 protein results from TCRdb running MiXCR on the 5' RACE reads. The sample lists 70,000 to 90,000 distinct CDR3 sequences, 5% to 6% occurring once. Study-level findings and limits: Expanded clones shared no CDR3 amino acid sequences across subjects, suggesting private repertoires in all groups.

CDR3 length: 12 residues. Trimming took 6 bases from V and 5 from J, leaving 8 bases between them. This clonotype showed up many times. Its specificity is unknown. This chain connects TRBV12-3 or TRBV12-4 to TRBJ1-5; no clear D gene. The TCR comes from a woman aged 25 to 39 with multiple sclerosis. The specimen sequenced was PBMCs. The DNA for the CDR3 is TGTGCCAGCAGCCCCGAGTATCAGCCCCAGCATTTT. Protein sequence: CASSPEYQPQHF.